A single sample gave rise to the 14 T cell receptor beta chains below, sequenced in a study of T cells expressing NK-cell markers. TCRdb reprocessed the 5' RACE reads, keeping one entry per CDR3 protein, no DNA. The sample holds a few hundred thousand distinct CDR3 sequences. Material for sequencing was blood T cells: a sorted CD56 or NKG2C T cell subset, CD4+ or CD8+ T cells, or bulk PBMC T cells (not recorded which). These receptors were obtained from a man between 18 and 69 years old in good health.

The chain couples TRBV2 to TRBJ2-3; TCRdb selects TRBD1, and the lack of DNA leaves this call unchecked. This CDR3 comprises 15 residues. Germline CDR1 and CDR2: SNHLY and FYNNEI. CDR3 sequence reads: CASTLQGTSTDTQYF.

This sequence joins TRBV10-2 and TRBJ1-1; TCRdb's assignment of TRBD1 cannot be checked, as there is no DNA. Germline CDR1 is WSHSY and CDR2 is SAAADI. The CDR3 length is 14 residues. CDR3 residues: CASRDTGYSTEAFF.

This chain uses TRBV24-1 with TRBJ2-5. Germline CDR1 and CDR2: KGHDR and SFDVKD. The CDR3 is 17 residues long. CDR3 loop: CATSDPLPAGFKETQYF.

The chain employs TRBV4-2 and TRBJ2-5; checking the TCRdb D call of TRBD1 is not possible without DNA. Germline CDR1 LGHNA, CDR2 YNFKEQ. The CDR3 is 15 residues long. The CDR3 loop is CASSGAGTGQETQYF.

This chain connects TRBV21-1 to TRBJ2-5; there is no DNA to check the TCRdb D call of TRBD1. TRBV21-1 is labeled a pseudogene. The CDR3 is made up of 15 amino acids. The CDR3 reads CASAANTGGQETQYF.

The V gene is TRBV25-1, the J gene TRBJ2-4; TCRdb selects TRBD1, and the lack of DNA leaves this call unchecked. CDR3 length equals 14 residues. The germline gives CDR1 MGHDK, CDR2 SYGVNS. CDR3 sequence reads: CASSGQGLLNIQYF.

This rearrangement joins TRBV19 to TRBJ1-1. This CDR3 is 13 amino acids long. Germline V gene lookup returns CDR1 LNHDA and CDR2 SQIVND (reference sequence). CDR3 residues: CASSIDRRAEAFF.

This rearrangement joins TRBV6-1 to TRBJ1-1; there is no DNA to check the TCRdb D call of TRBD1. The CDR3 extends over 14 amino acids. Germline values: CDR1 MNHNS, CDR2 SASEGT. The CDR3 sequence: CASRVPRGLRTAFF.

The rearrangement joins TRBV5-1 to TRBJ2-7; TCRdb proposes TRBD2, but this gene call is untestable without DNA. The CDR3 length is 16 residues. CDR1 and CDR2 from the germline V gene are SGHRS and YFSETQ. The CDR3 is CASSLARGAFSGEQYF.

The chain links TRBV12-3 or TRBV12-4 to TRBJ1-1. This CDR3 comprises 15 residues. The CDR3 sequence is CASSFYGTENTEAFF.

CDR3 sequence reads: CASSLGSKTGDEQYF. V gene TRBV28 combines with J gene TRBJ2-7; the TRBD1 assignment by TCRdb is unverifiable without DNA. Per the germline V gene, CDR1 is MDHEN and CDR2 is SYDVKM. The CDR3 is 15 residues long.

V is TRBV7-2 and J is TRBJ2-1; TCRdb names TRBD1, which stays unverified in the absence of DNA. CDR1 and CDR2 from the germline V gene are SGHTA and FQGNSA. The CDR3 runs to 14 residues. The CDR3 region is CASSSPPGGNEQFF.

The chain couples TRBV20-1 to TRBJ2-3; TCRdb's assignment of TRBD1 cannot be checked, as there is no DNA. The CDR3 runs to 13 residues. CDR1 and CDR2 (germline): DFQATT, SNEGSKA (reference sequence). The CDR3 sequence: CSAVGQAFSTQYF.

The chain carries TRBV5-1 and TRBJ1-1; TCRdb's D call, TRBD1, is unchecked because there is no DNA. CDR3 size: 14 residues. CDR1 is SGHRS, CDR2 YFSETQ, per germline. The chain's CDR3 is CASTTRDRGTEAFF.